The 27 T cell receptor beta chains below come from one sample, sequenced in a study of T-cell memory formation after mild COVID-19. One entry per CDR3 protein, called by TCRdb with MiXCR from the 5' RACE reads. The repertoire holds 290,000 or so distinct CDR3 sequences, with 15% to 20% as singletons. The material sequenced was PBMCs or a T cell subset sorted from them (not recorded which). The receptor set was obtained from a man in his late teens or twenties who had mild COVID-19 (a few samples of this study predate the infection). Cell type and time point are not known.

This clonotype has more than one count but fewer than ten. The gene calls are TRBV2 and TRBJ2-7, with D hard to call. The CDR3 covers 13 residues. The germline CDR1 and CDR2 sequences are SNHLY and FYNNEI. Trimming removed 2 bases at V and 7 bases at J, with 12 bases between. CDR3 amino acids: CASSESQVREQYV. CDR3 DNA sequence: TGTGCCAGCAGTGAATCTCAGGTGAGGGAGCAGTACGTC.

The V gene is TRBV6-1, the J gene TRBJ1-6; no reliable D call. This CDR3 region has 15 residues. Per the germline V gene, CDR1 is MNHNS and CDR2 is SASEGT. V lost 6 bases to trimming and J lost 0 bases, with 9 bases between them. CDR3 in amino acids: CASRGSSSYNSPLHF. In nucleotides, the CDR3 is TGTGCCAGCAGGGGGTCGTCCTCCTATAATTCACCCCTCCACTTT.

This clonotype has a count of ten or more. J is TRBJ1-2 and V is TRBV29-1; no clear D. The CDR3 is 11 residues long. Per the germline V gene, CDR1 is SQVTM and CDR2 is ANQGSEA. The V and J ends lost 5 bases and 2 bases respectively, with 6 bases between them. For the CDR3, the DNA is TGCAGCGTTTATCTGAACTATGGCTACACCTTC. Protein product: CSVYLNYGYTF. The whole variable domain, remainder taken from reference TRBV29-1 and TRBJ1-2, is SAVISQKPSRDICQRGTSLTIQCQVDSQVTMMFWYRQQPGQSLTLIATANQGSEATYESGFVIDKFPISRPNLTFSTLTVSNMSPEDSSIYLCSVYLNYGYTFGSGTRLTVV.

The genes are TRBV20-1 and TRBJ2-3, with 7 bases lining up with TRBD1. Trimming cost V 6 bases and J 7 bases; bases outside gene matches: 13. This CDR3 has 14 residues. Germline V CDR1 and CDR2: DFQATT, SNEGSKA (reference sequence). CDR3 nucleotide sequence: TGCAGTGCCCAAGGGGGCGGTAGCGTGAATACGCAGTATTTT. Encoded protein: CSAQGGGSVNTQYF.

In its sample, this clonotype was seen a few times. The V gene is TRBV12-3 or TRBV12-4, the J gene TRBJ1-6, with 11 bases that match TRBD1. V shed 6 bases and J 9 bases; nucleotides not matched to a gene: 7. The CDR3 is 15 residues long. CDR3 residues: CASSHRDRGFSPLHF. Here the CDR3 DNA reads TGTGCCAGCAGCCACCGGGACAGGGGGTTTTCACCCCTCCACTTT.

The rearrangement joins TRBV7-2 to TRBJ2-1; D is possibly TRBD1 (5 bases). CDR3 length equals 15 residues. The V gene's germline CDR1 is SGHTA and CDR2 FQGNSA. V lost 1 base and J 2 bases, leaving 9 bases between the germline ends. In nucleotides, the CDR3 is TGTGCCAGCAGCTTAGGCAGGGTTCCCTACAATGAGCAGTTCTTC. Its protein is CASSLGRVPYNEQFF.

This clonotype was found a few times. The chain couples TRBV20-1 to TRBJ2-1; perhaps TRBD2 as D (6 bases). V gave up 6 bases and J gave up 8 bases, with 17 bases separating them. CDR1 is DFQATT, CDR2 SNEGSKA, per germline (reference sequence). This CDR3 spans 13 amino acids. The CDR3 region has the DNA TGCAGTGCCCCCCCGGGGGTCCGAGATGAGCAGTTCTTC. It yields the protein CSAPPGVRDEQFF.

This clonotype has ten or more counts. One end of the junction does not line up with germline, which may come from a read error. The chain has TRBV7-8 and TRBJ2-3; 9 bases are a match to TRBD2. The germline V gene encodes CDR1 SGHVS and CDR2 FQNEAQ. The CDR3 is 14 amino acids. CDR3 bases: TGTGCCAGCAGCCTAGCGGGGCGCACAGATACGCAGTATTTT. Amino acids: CASSLAGRTDTQYF.

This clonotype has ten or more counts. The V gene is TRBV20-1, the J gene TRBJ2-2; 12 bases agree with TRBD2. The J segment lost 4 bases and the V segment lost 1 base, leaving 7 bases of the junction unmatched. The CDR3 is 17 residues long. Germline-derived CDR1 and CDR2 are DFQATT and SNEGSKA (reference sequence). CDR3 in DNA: TGCAGTGCTAGAGGTCCTAGCGGGGGGGCCGGCACCGGGGAGCTGTTTTTT. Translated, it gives CSARGPSGGAGTGELFF.

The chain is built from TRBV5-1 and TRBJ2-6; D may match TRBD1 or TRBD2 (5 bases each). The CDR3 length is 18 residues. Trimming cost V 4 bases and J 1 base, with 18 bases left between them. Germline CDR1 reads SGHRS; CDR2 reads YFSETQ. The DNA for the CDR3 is TGCGCCAGCAGCCCCGTCTCCGGTGAGGGGTCTGGGGCCAACGTCCTGACTTTC. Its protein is CASSPVSGEGSGANVLTF.

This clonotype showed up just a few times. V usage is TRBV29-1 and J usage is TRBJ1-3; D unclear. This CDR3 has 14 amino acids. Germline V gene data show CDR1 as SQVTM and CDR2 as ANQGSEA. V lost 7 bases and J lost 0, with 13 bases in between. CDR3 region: CSADVGDSGNTIYF. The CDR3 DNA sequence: TGCAGCGCGGACGTGGGCGACTCTGGAAACACCATATATTTT.

This CDR3 is CASSPGDIQYF. The DNA of the CDR3 is TGTGCCAGCAGCCCCGGGGACATTCAGTACTTC. V gene TRBV7-2 combines with J gene TRBJ2-4; weak D call: TRBD2 (5 bases). The germline V and J ends were trimmed by 5 bases and 8 bases, with 7 bases remaining between them. In germline, CDR1 is SGHTA, CDR2 FQGNSA. This CDR3 contains 11 residues.

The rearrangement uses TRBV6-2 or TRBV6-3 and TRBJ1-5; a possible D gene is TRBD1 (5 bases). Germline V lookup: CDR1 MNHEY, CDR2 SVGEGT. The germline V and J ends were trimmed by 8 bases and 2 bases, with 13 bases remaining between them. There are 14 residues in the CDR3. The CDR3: CASQLGQGNQPQHF. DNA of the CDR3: TGTGCCAGCCAGTTGGGGCAGGGCAATCAGCCCCAGCATTTT.

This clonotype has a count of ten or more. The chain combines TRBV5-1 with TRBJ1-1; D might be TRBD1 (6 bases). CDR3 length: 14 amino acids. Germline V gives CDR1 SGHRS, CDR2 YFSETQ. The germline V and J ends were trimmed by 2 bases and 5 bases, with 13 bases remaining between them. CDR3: CASSFGGTLTEAFF. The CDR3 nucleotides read TGCGCCAGCAGCTTCGGGGGCACTTTGACTGAAGCTTTCTTT. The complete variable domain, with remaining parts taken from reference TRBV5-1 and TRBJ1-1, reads KAGVTQTPRYLIKTRGQQVTLSCSPISGHRSVSWYQQTPGQGLQFLFEYFSETQRNKGNFPGRFSGRQFSNSRSEMNVSTLELGDSALYLCASSFGGTLTEAFFGQGTRLTVV.

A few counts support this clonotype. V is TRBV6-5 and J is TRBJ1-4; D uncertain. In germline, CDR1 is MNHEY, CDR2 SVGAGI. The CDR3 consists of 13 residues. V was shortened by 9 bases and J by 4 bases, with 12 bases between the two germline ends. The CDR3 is CARLWQINEKLFF. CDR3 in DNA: TGTGCCAGGCTTTGGCAAATTAATGAAAAACTGTTTTTT.

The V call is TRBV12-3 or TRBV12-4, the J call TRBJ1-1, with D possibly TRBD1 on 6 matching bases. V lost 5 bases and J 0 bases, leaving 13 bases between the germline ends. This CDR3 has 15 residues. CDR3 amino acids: CASSPRGSMNTEAFF. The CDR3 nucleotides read TGTGCCAGCAGTCCCAGGGGAAGCATGAACACTGAAGCTTTCTTT.

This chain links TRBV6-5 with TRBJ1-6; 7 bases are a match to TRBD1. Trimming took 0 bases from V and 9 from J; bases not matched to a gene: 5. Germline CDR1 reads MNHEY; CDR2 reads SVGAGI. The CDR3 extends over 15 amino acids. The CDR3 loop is CASSYSTTGSSPLHF. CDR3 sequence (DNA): TGTGCCAGCAGTTACTCGACGACAGGGAGTTCACCCCTCCACTTT.

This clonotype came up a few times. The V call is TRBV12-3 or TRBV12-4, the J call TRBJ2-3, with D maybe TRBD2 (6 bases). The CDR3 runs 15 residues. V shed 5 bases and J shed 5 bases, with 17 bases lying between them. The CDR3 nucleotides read TGTGCCAGCAGTCCTTCCGGGGGTTCCATAGATACGCAGTATTTT. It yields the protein CASSPSGGSIDTQYF.

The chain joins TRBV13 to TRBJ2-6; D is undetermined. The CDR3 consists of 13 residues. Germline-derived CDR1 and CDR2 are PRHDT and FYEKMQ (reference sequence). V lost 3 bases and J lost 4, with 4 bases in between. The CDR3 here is CASSFMGANVLTF. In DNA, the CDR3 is TGTGCCAGCAGCTTCATGGGGGCCAACGTCCTGACTTTC.

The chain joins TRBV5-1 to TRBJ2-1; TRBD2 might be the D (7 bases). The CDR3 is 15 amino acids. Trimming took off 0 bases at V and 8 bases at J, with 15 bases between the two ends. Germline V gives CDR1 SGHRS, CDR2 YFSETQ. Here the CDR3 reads CASSLGQGTTYEQFF. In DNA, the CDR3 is TGCGCCAGCAGCTTGGGCCAGGGGACTACCTATGAGCAGTTCTTC.

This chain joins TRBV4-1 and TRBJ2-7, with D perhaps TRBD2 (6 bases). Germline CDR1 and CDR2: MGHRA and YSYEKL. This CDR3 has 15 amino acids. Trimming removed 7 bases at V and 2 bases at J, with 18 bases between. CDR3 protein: CASTPGGPGAYEQYF. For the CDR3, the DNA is TGCGCCAGCACTCCTGGGGGACCGGGGGCCTACGAGCAGTACTTC.

The CDR3 loop reads CASSWGQPYEQYF. In nucleotides, the CDR3 is TGTGCCAGCAGTTGGGGACAACCCTACGAGCAGTACTTC. This chain joins TRBV6-5 and TRBJ2-7; a possible D gene is TRBD1 (6 bases). Looked up from germline, CDR1 is MNHEY and CDR2 is SVGAGI. This CDR3 is 13 amino acids long. V lost 4 bases to trimming and J lost 2 bases, with 9 bases between them.

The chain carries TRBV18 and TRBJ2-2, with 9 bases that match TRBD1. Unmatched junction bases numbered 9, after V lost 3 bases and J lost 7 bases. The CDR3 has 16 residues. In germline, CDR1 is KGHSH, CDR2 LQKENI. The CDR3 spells CASSPTGQGNGGELFF. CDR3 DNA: TGTGCCAGCTCACCGACGGGACAGGGTAACGGCGGGGAGCTGTTTTTT. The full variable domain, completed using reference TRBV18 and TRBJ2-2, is NAGVMQNPRHLVRRRGQEARLRCSPMKGHSHVYWYRQLPEEGLKFMVYLQKENIIDESGMPKERFSAEFPKEGPSILRIQQVVRGDSAAYFCASSPTGQGNGGELFFGEGSRLTVL.

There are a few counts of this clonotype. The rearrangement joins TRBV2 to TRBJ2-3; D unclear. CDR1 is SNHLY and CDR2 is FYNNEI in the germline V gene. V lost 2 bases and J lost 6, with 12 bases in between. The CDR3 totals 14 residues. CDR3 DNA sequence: TGTGCCAGCAGTGAAATGGGAACGGCCGATACGCAGTATTTT. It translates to CASSEMGTADTQYF.

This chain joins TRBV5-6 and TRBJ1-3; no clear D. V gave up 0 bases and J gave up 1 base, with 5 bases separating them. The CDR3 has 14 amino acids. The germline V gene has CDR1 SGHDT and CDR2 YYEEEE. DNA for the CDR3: TGTGCCAGCAGCTTGGAAGGGTCTGGAAACACCATATATTTT. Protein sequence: CASSLEGSGNTIYF.

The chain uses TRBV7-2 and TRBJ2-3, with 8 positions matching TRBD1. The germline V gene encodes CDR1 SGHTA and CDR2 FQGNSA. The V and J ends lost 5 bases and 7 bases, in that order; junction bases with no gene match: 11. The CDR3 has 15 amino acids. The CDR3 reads CASSAGGGMRNTQYF. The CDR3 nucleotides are TGTGCCAGCAGCGCAGGGGGCGGCATGAGAAATACGCAGTATTTT.

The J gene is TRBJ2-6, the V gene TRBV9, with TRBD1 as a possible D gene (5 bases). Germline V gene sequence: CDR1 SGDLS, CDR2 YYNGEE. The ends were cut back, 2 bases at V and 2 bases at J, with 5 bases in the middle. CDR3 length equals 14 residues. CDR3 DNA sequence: TGTGCCAGCAGCGTGACAGCTGGGGCCAACGTCCTGACTTTC. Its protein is CASSVTAGANVLTF.